This TCR beta chain comes out of a study of T cell responses to AZD1222 COVID-19 vaccine. The table came from immunoSEQ multiplex PCR; TCRdb's copy has only in-frame clones and leaves some out. The table shows 150,000 to 200,000 clones, with about 90% occurring only once. General study points: The donor group comprised mostly white British people and more females; the analysis possibly underestimated clonal diversity. Spike-spanning, vaccine-associated CD4 TCRs were dominant at 160-218 and 743-854.

As concerns this clone: The target antigen is unknown.

The sample was peripheral blood, taken on day 0 of AZD1222 vaccination. This clonotype was obtained from an adult in good health.

CDR3 DNA sequence: TGTGCCAGCAGCTTAGACAGGGGACGTGGTCAGCCCCAGCATTTT. It is translated as CASSLDRGRGQPQHF. This chain connects TRBV7-2 to TRBJ1-5, with 7 bases aligning to TRBD1. The CDR3 runs to 15 residues. Germline-derived CDR1 and CDR2 are SGHTA and FQGNSA. The J segment lost 6 bases and the V segment lost 1 base, leaving 6 bases of the junction unmatched.